These 10 T cell receptor beta chains came from one sample sequenced in a study of PD-L1 blockade in urothelial cancer. Time point described: peripheral blood 6 weeks after treatment start. Using immunoSEQ multiplex PCR, the repertoire was profiled, and TCRdb retains in-frame clones only, with some absent. The sample holds tens of thousands of clones, about 88% seen once. Material: PBMCs, obtained around atezolizumab (anti-PD-L1) treatment. These receptors were collected from a man aged 55-75 years with urothelial cancer.

CDR3 nucleotide sequence: TGTGCCAGCAGTCTTCTCCGGGACTATGGCTACACCTTC. Its translation: CASSLLRDYGYTF. The chain joins TRBV6-6 to TRBJ1-2; D not certain. CDR1 and CDR2 from the germline V gene are MNHNY and SVGAGI (reference sequence). Between the trimmed V and J ends, which lost 5 bases and 3 bases, there was a span of 10 bases. The CDR3 covers 13 residues.

This chain's CDR3 is CASSLTAASTYGYTF. Here the CDR3 DNA reads TGTGCCAGCAGCTTGACTGCGGCTAGTACCTATGGCTACACCTTC. V and J are TRBV7-2 and TRBJ1-2; D unresolved. V gave up 3 bases and J gave up 4 bases, with 15 bases separating them. CDR3 length equals 15 residues. CDR1 is SGHTA, CDR2 FQGNSA, per germline.

V usage is TRBV5-8 and J usage is TRBJ1-1, with 7 bases identical to TRBD1. After removal of 0 bases from V and 11 bases from J, the junction contained 10 bases not matched to a gene. Per germline, CDR1 SGHTS and CDR2 YDEGEE. CDR3 length: 14 residues. The DNA for the CDR3 is TGTGCCAGCAGCTTGGGGGACAGCATCAATGGGGCTTTCTTT. Its translation is CASSLGDSINGAFF.

The chain has TRBV5-6 and TRBJ1-2, with 8 bases that match TRBD1. This CDR3 has 15 amino acids. Germline CDR1 and CDR2: SGHDT and YYEEEE. After removal of 4 bases from V and 5 bases from J, the junction contained 10 bases not matched to a gene. CDR3 region: CASSPAGGEEYGYTF. In nucleotides, the CDR3 is TGTGCCAGCAGCCCGGCAGGGGGCGAAGAATATGGCTACACCTTC.

The chain recombines TRBV29-1 with TRBJ1-2; D perhaps matches TRBD1 (5 bases). The CDR3 has 11 residues. V was clipped by 2 bases and J by 9 bases, with 10 bases between them. Per the germline V gene, CDR1 is SQVTM and CDR2 is ANQGSEA. The chain's CDR3 is CSVERGERYTF. The CDR3 DNA sequence: TGCAGCGTTGAAAGGGGCGAACGCTACACCTTC.

The chain combines TRBV7-8 with TRBJ1-5; tentatively, D is TRBD1 (5 bases). The V end was cut by 2 bases, the J end by 1 base, with 18 bases between. The CDR3 sequence is 18 residues long. CDR1 SGHVS and CDR2 FQNEAQ come from the germline V gene. The CDR3 nucleotides are TGTGCCAGCAGCTTAAGGCCCTTAACAGGTAAGAGCAATCAGCCCCAGCATTTT. As protein: CASSLRPLTGKSNQPQHF.

V usage is TRBV7-8 and J usage is TRBJ1-1; D call uncertain. With 1 base removed from V and 5 bases from J, the gap between germline ends came to 14 bases. CDR1 SGHVS and CDR2 FQNEAQ come from the germline V gene. The CDR3 covers 15 residues. The CDR3 loop is CASSLGLPGGTEAFF. The CDR3 DNA sequence: TGTGCCAGCAGCTTAGGACTCCCGGGAGGGACTGAAGCTTTCTTT.

In its sample, this clone was seen a few times. The rearrangement joins TRBV2 to TRBJ2-1; the D gene is possibly TRBD2 (5 bases). Germline CDR1 SNHLY, CDR2 FYNNEI. V gave up 8 bases and J gave up 6 bases, with 29 bases separating them. The CDR3 consists of 18 residues. The CDR3 DNA reads TGTGCCAGCGTTTCAAACCCGACTCAGAGGGCTGCGAGCAATGAGCAGTTCTTC. Its protein product is CASVSNPTQRAASNEQFF.

J is TRBJ1-4 and V is TRBV30; 8 bases fit TRBD1. With V trimmed by 1 base and J by 3 bases, 7 bases remained unmatched. Germline CDR1 and CDR2: GTSNPN and SVGIG (reference sequence). This CDR3 region has 16 residues. The CDR3 DNA reads TGTGCCTGGAGTGAAGGATACAGGGGGTCTAATGAAAAACTGTTTTTT. Amino acid sequence: CAWSEGYRGSNEKLFF.

This rearrangement joins TRBV9 to TRBJ2-3; 10 nucleotides align to TRBD2. Germline V gene data show CDR1 as SGDLS and CDR2 as YYNGEE. This CDR3 spans 17 amino acids. The J segment lost 3 bases and the V segment lost 4 bases, leaving 11 bases of the junction unmatched. The CDR3 loop is CASSSRTSGRRTDTQYF. CDR3 in DNA: TGTGCCAGCAGCTCAAGGACTAGCGGAAGGAGGACAGATACGCAGTATTTT.